The subject of this entry is one TCR beta chain. This clonotype occurred a few times. The clone's antigen remains unknown. One base away there is no much larger clone; base qualities are not given. The sample comes from a study of T cells in Graves' hyperthyroidism and ophthalmopathy (dated by TCRdb to the late 2010s). For context, the study as a whole: Peripheral blood was collected at initial diagnosis, before any treatment. To identify distinguishing TCR V-J signatures, a discovery cohort of around 100 patients was used, comprising 40 to 45 with Graves' ophthalmopathy and approximately 58 with stable Graves' hyperthyroidism. Prospective prediction of ophthalmopathy was tested in an independent validation cohort of about 19 hyperthyroidism patients and 17 patients who later progressed to ophthalmopathy. For training and testing, the 80 to 100 patients in the discovery cohort were randomly divided in a 7:3 ratio. The study also compared thyroid tissue and blood T-cell repertoires from 6 or 7 Graves' hyperthyroidism patients. After blood sampling, hyperthyroidism patients were treated with methimazole at a starting dose of 30 mg daily, and ophthalmopathy patients were treated with high-dose intravenous methylprednisolone. According to the paper, TCR Vbeta CDR3 sequencing was carried out on approximately 140 peripheral blood samples, which came from approximately 41 ophthalmopathy, around 75 hyperthyroidism and roughly 17 progressor patients. Points the paper makes about the study in general: Most expanded thyroid clonotypes (frequency above 0.001) were also detected in blood, suggesting blood repertoires may reflect thyroid immune responses. In validation, the model predicted progression to ophthalmopathy with over 60% sensitivity and less than 80% specificity, a median of roughly seven months before onset. No statistical method was used to fix the sample size in advance, and group allocation was not hidden from the investigators. A 13 V-J signature model separated ophthalmopathy from stable hyperthyroidism, with around 88% sensitivity and 81.08% specificity in cross-validation and 80%/75% in testing.

The TCR beta CDR3 regions were amplified from the RNA transcripts. A first-round RT-PCR of the TCR CDR3 used the HTBI primer set with the Qiagen OneStep RT-PCR kit. The libraries were constructed in a second round of multiplex PCR and then size-selected and purified. The libraries were sequenced on an Illumina HiSeq2000 using paired-end 100 bp reads. The authors' analysis ran thus. Raw data were processed with SOAPnuke, discarding reads with adapters, uncalled bases, mean Phred below 15, or no exact constant-primer or identifier match. High-quality paired reads were merged with COPE v1.2.5, and unique nucleotide sequences were defined as clonotypes. MiTCR v1.1 was used to align clonotypes to the IMGT TRBV, TRBD and TRBJ reference segments. Analysis was restricted to V-J combinations with a frequency above 0.0001, which covered roughly 99% of repertoires. The TCS score was defined as F50 (clonal expansion) divided by E x V (chaos), with BLOSUM62-based TCRdist calculated between CDR3 peptides within each V-J. Welch's t-statistics and random forest reduced approximately 520 V-J features to about 13, which were used in a naive Bayes classifier (R e1071). TCRdb ran its own pipeline on the public reads, namely fastp trimming at Q25 and MiXCR clone calling, and kept in-frame beta chains. For every CDR3 protein sequence, its rows merge into one entry that carries the most common genes and DNA. The V and J calls here are based on TCRdb, not the publication. A total of around 690,000 distinct CDR3 sequences appear in this sample, roughly 20% of them only once. The ten largest account for about 34% of the sample.

CDR1 is given as SNHLY and CDR2 as FYNNEI, both from the germline V gene. V drops 7 bases and J drops 6 bases, leaving 20 bases in between. Taken from cysteine to phenylalanine, the CDR3 has 15 residues. Only the CDR3 DNA stays, 45 bases, in frame from base 1. Ophthalmopathy patients had moderately to severely active disease, with a Clinical Activity Score of 3 or more, a NOSPECS grade of 4 or more, and a disease duration of less than 3 months. The study excluded patients with uncontrolled infections, other autoimmune diseases, pregnancy or lactation. Diagnoses relied on clinical symptoms, serum thyroxine and TRAb, thyroid ultrasound and orbital computed tomography. PBMCs were isolated from about 9.2 ml of fresh peripheral blood by Ficoll-Paque density gradient centrifugation. Total RNA was extracted using Trizol reagent, and RNA quality was assessed on an Agilent 2100 Bioanalyzer.

Sequenced material: blood. This receptor chain uses TRBV2 and TRBJ2-3; TRBD2 could be the D gene, as 5 bases match. The TCR originated in a man aged 30 to 39 with Graves' ophthalmopathy. CDR3 region: CASTYPSKRTDTQYF. At the DNA level, the sequence is TGTGCCAGCACCTATCCTTCTAAGCGGACGGATACGCAGTATTTT. The CDR3, completed at both ends by the reference TRBV2 and TRBJ2-3 genes, gives the full variable domain EPEVTQTPSHQVTQMGQEVILRCVPISNHLYFYWYRQILGQKVEFLVSFYNNEISEKSEIFDDQFSVERPDGSNFTLKIRSTKLEDSAMYFCASTYPSKRTDTQYFGPGTRLTVL.